This T cell receptor beta chain was sequenced for a study of prognosis after radiotherapy for stage I lung cancer (dated by TCRdb to the early 2020s). With respect to the entire study: Between April 2018 and early 2019, nineteen patients with stage I NSCLC were enrolled in Nanjing, China. Stage I lung tumors that were newly diagnosed and primary were found in some 15 patients, while 4 or 5 patients had oligometastatic NSCLC after surgical resection of the primary tumor. Every patient was regarded as medically inoperable, because of comorbidities in some twelve cases and refusal of surgery in 6 or 7 cases. Ages in the cohort of about a dozen men and five to seven women ranged from roughly 50 to 95 years, with a median of 74. About twelve patients had adenocarcinoma and more than five had squamous cell carcinoma as the tumor histology. SBRT was delivered in 3 to 5 fractions with a biologically effective dose of at least 100 Gy, and image-guided IMRT or VMAT was used for delivery. No patient received concurrent therapy alongside SBRT. Distant metastases were developed by four of the 19 patients after SBRT, at a median of around seven months, whereas no significant progression was observed in the other 15 patients. Peripheral blood TCR beta repertoires were profiled in stage I NSCLC patients before and after stereotactic body radiotherapy, and the study then linked these repertoires to distant failure. For each of the 20 or so patients, one blood sample was taken before SBRT and one after, so the study sequenced about 38 samples in total. Here is what the overall study found, with its caveats: Tumor specificity of expanded TCR clones was not determined. The small cohort and short follow-up limited the study, so independent validation of the findings is needed. TRBV and TRBJ usage frequencies reportedly varied with metastasis status, involving two V genes at baseline and several V and two J genes after SBRT. Post-SBRT Shannon entropy and its change from baseline were lower in patients who developed distant metastases; baseline Shannon entropy was not associated with metastases. All reported P values were unadjusted for multiple comparisons. A decrease in unique TCR clone counts was observed after SBRT (median around 9,800 before versus several thousand after; Wilcoxon paired P=0.011).

This clonotype was seen once. Its binding antigen is unknown. At one boundary the junction diverges from the germline segment, which might be a read error. The TCR beta CDR3 region was amplified from genomic DNA by two rounds of multiplex PCR. The first PCR round used primers specific to each TRBV and TRBJ gene, and the primer sequences were filed in Chinese patent CN105087789A. Universal primers were used in the second round of PCR. The Roche High Pure PCR Template Preparation Kit was used to extract genomic DNA from the frozen PBMCs. The libraries underwent paired-end sequencing with 151 bp reads on an Illumina HiSeq 3000. The original pipeline was this. Raw reads lacking the multiplex PCR primer sequences were removed with CutAdapt. PEAR was used to merge high-quality paired reads into contigs. TRB V, D and J gene segments were assigned to each contig with MiXCR by alignment to reference sequences. CDR3 sequences were clustered by base quality and sequence similarity to remove sequencing errors. Diversity was calculated as Shannon entropy divided by the natural log of the number of productive TCR sequences. Clonality was defined as one minus Shannon entropy divided by the natural log of the number of unique clonotypes. Progression-free survival cut-offs for repertoire metrics were chosen using the Youden index of ROC curves, with analyses run in R 3.5.3. TCRdb reprocessed the public reads (quality trimming at Q25 with fastp, clone calling with MiXCR) and kept in-frame beta chains. Under each unique CDR3 protein, matching rows form one entry showing the most common genes and DNA. The V and J calls reflect TCRdb's pipeline rather than the authors' work. A total of roughly 27,000 distinct CDR3 sequences appear in this sample, around 45% of them only once. Approximately 15% of the sample lies in the top ten.

All patients had node-negative disease on CT and PET/CT, and none had a history of other malignancies or prior chemotherapy or radiotherapy. At each of the two time points, 5.5 to 7.5 milliliters of peripheral venous blood were collected into EDTA tubes. PBMCs were isolated by Ficoll-Paque Plus density-gradient centrifugation. Right after collection, samples were kept at -80 degrees C until analysis. Its CDR3 holds 14 amino acids, cysteine through phenylalanine. Solely the CDR3 DNA is kept, with 42 bases framed from the first base. Source: PBMCs, taken before or after stereotactic body radiation therapy (not recorded which). The V and J segments used are TRBV12-3 or TRBV12-4 and TRBJ2-2; a stretch of 8 junction bases matches TRBD1. The sequence came from a donor over 45 with non-small cell lung cancer. The DNA sequence is TGTGCCAGCAGGCCGACAGGGGTAACCGGGGAGCTGTCTTTT. Translated, it reads CASRPTGVTGELSF.